One and the same sample provided the 27 T cell receptor beta chains below, sequenced in a study of cytomegalovirus exposure and HLA in healthy donors. The study ran its PCR with 60 Vbeta and 13 Jbeta primers. Here immunoSEQ multiplex PCR was the method, and the copy in TCRdb shows in-frame clones only, minus some. Among more than 85,000 clones listed, around three quarters were seen once. Sequencing input: PBMCs. The receptors here all came from a woman aged 45-65 years in good health and CMV-seropositive.

The chain joins TRBV7-2 to TRBJ2-7; weak D call: TRBD1 (6 bases). The V gene lost 1 base and the J gene lost 3 bases, with 13 bases spanning the gap. Germline V gene lookup returns CDR1 SGHTA and CDR2 FQGNSA. CDR3 length equals 15 residues. Here the CDR3 reads CASSLGDNRVYEQYF. The CDR3 bases are TGTGCCAGCAGCTTAGGGGATAACAGGGTCTACGAGCAGTACTTC. Combining the CDR3 with reference TRBV7-2 and TRBJ2-7 gives the whole variable domain GAGVSQSPSNKVTEKGKDVELRCDPISGHTALYWYRQSLGQGLEFLIYFQGNSAPDKSGLPSDRFSAERTGGSVSTLTIQRTQQEDSAVYLCASSLGDNRVYEQYFGPGTRLTVT.

The CDR3: CASSLEGAADTQYF. DNA of the CDR3: TGTGCCAGCAGCTTAGAGGGAGCGGCAGATACGCAGTATTTT. The chain is built from TRBV7-2 and TRBJ2-3; possibly TRBD2 for D (5 bases). The CDR3 sequence is 14 residues long. Germline CDR1 SGHTA, CDR2 FQGNSA. V was shortened by 1 base and J by 4 bases, with 9 bases between the two germline ends.

In the case of this clone: The junction does not match germline at one end; this may be a read error. The rearrangement joins TRBV7-7 to TRBJ2-5; 11 nucleotides line up with TRBD2. The germline gives CDR1 SSHAT, CDR2 FNYEAQ (reference sequence). CDR3 size: 16 residues. This chain's CDR3 is CASSPLAGGLQETQYF. The DNA of the CDR3 is TGTGCTAGCAGCCCTCTAGCGGGGGGCCTCCAAGAGACCCAGTACTTC.

The chain employs TRBV14 and TRBJ2-1, with 10 positions matching TRBD2. There are 15 residues in the CDR3. Trimming at V came to 2 bases and at J to 8 bases, leaving 6 bases not matched to a gene. Germline CDR1 and CDR2: SGHDN and FVKESK. CDR3 sequence (DNA): TGTGCCAGCAGCCAACGAACTAGCGGGGCGGATGAGCAGTTCTTC. It translates to CASSQRTSGADEQFF.

This clone was seen once. For the CDR3, the DNA is TGTGCCAGCAGCGCGAGGGAGGGCTTGACTGAAGCTTTCTTT. Amino acid sequence: CASSAREGLTEAFF. The chain carries TRBV9 and TRBJ1-1; no clear D gene. Germline lookup yields CDR1 SGDLS and CDR2 YYNGEE. This CDR3 spans 14 amino acids. V was pared by 3 bases and J by 5 bases, with 14 bases between.

This rearrangement joins TRBV7-2 to TRBJ2-7; 7 nucleotides match TRBD1. Germline values: CDR1 SGHTA, CDR2 FQGNSA. J lost 3 bases, V lost 5 bases, and 4 bases had no gene match. The CDR3 totals 13 residues. The chain's CDR3 is CASSRGQIYEQYF. The CDR3 region has the DNA TGTGCCAGCAGCCGGGGACAGATCTACGAGCAGTACTTC.

This clone was recorded a few times. This CDR3 is CASSEEGQFSPLHF. The CDR3 DNA reads as TGTGCCAGCAGTGAAGAGGGACAGTTTTCACCCCTCCACTTT. V is TRBV6-1 and J is TRBJ1-6, with 7 bases aligning to TRBD1. Trimming took 1 base from V and 9 from J; bases not matched to a gene: 3. The CDR3 runs to 14 residues. The germline gives CDR1 MNHNS, CDR2 SASEGT.

This chain joins TRBV4-3 and TRBJ2-2; 8 bases map to TRBD2. Germline assignment: CDR1 LGHNA and CDR2 YSLEER. V was clipped by 0 bases and J by 6 bases; unmatched bases: 6. The CDR3 totals 16 residues. CDR3 bases: TGCGCCAGCAGCCAAGATCTCCGGGAGGGAGCCGGGGAGCTGTTTTTT. Its translation: CASSQDLREGAGELFF.

The chain carries TRBV7-2 and TRBJ1-6; perhaps TRBD1 as D (6 bases). The CDR3 spans 14 residues. Germline values: CDR1 SGHTA, CDR2 FQGNSA. Trimming pared 6 bases from V and 6 bases from J, leaving 12 bases between. The CDR3 sequence: CASSRQVINSPLHF. The CDR3 region has the DNA TGTGCCAGCAGTCGACAGGTCATTAATTCACCCCTCCACTTT.

This clone came up a few times. The chain is built from TRBV5-1 and TRBJ2-7, with 9 nucleotides matching TRBD1. V gave up 2 bases and J gave up 0 bases; unmatched junction bases: 3. CDR3 length: 15 residues. Germline V CDR1 and CDR2: SGHRS, YFSETQ. The CDR3 sequence is CASSFGQGYSYEQYF. CDR3 nucleotide sequence: TGCGCCAGCAGCTTTGGACAGGGGTACTCCTACGAGCAGTACTTC.

This clone was counted a few times. This chain joins TRBV19 and TRBJ2-5; TRBD2 is a possible D gene (6 bases). This CDR3 is 15 amino acids long. V shed 5 bases and J shed 5 bases, with 18 bases lying between them. Germline CDR1 LNHDA, CDR2 SQIVND (reference sequence). CDR3 DNA sequence: TGTGCCAGTAGTCTCAGATGGGCCGCGGGGGAGACCCAGTACTTC. As protein: CASSLRWAAGETQYF.

V and J are TRBV6-1 and TRBJ2-7; D is unresolved. Between the trimmed V and J ends, which lost 5 bases and 3 bases, there was a span of 11 bases. This CDR3 spans 13 amino acids. Germline lookup yields CDR1 MNHNS and CDR2 SASEGT. The DNA for the CDR3 is TGTGCCAGCAGTCGAAGCGAACGCTACGAGCAGTACTTC. Its translation is CASSRSERYEQYF.

V is TRBV21-1 and J is TRBJ2-1; TRBD2, as called in the table, went unchecked against the DNA. TRBV21-1 is marked as a pseudogene. This CDR3 spans 16 amino acids. CDR3 DNA: TGTGCCAGCAGCAAACTCGTCCTGCAGGCGCGGGAGGAGCAGTTCTTC. Protein product: CASSKLVLQAREEQFF.

This clone was detected only once. The chain has TRBV19 and TRBJ1-5; perhaps TRBD1 as D (6 bases). The V and J ends lost 3 bases and 4 bases respectively, with 13 bases between them. In germline, CDR1 is LNHDA, CDR2 SQIVND (reference sequence). This CDR3 is 15 amino acids long. The CDR3 nucleotides read TGTGCCAGTAGTATTCCTAAGGGGGTAAATCAGCCCCAGCATTTT. Protein product: CASSIPKGVNQPQHF.

This clone was counted once. This chain uses TRBV7-2 with TRBJ2-5; 11 nucleotides match TRBD2. Germline V lookup: CDR1 SGHTA, CDR2 FQGNSA. V lost 5 bases to trimming and J lost 4 bases; unmatched junction nucleotides: 6. The length of the CDR3 is 15 residues. Here the CDR3 DNA reads TGTGCCAGCAGCGGTAGACTAGCGGGGACAGAGACCCAGTACTTC. Protein product: CASSGRLAGTETQYF.

The chain links TRBV5-4 to TRBJ2-1, with D perhaps matching TRBD2 (5 bases). Germline loops: CDR1 SGHNT, CDR2 YYREEE (reference sequence). Trimming shortened V by 0 bases and J by 0 bases, and 10 bases separated the two germline ends. There are 16 residues in the CDR3. The CDR3, as DNA: TGTGCCAGCAGCTTGGGCGGGCTGAGCTCCTACAATGAGCAGTTCTTC. Translation: CASSLGGLSSYNEQFF.

The rearrangement joins TRBV29-1 to TRBJ2-1; 7 bases line up with TRBD2. J gave up 5 bases and V 4 bases, and 2 bases lay outside the gene matches. Germline assignment: CDR1 SQVTM and CDR2 ANQGSEA. The CDR3 has 12 residues. This CDR3 reads CSVGEGNNEQFF. Here the CDR3 DNA reads TGCAGCGTTGGGGAGGGGAACAATGAGCAGTTCTTC.

As DNA, the CDR3 is TGCAGCGTTGTCCGAGACGACAGGGCCGGCTACGAGCAGTACTTC. Protein product: CSVVRDDRAGYEQYF. The chain is built from TRBV29-1 and TRBJ2-7, with 7 positions matching TRBD1. The CDR3 is 15 residues long. Germline CDR1 and CDR2: SQVTM and ANQGSEA. V lost 4 bases and J lost 3; bases outside the gene matches: 12.

This chain links TRBV2 with TRBJ2-1; D is unclear. This CDR3 spans 13 amino acids. V dropped 7 bases and J dropped 5 bases, with 12 bases sitting between them. Germline values: CDR1 SNHLY, CDR2 FYNNEI. The CDR3 here is CASTQDFNNEQFF. For the CDR3, the DNA is TGTGCCAGCACACAAGACTTTAACAATGAGCAGTTCTTC.

The rearrangement joins TRBV6-6 to TRBJ2-5; 8 bases line up with TRBD2. CDR3 length: 15 amino acids. Germline V gives CDR1 MNHNY, CDR2 SVGAGI (reference sequence). J was trimmed by 3 bases and V by 6 bases; bases with no gene match: 9. The CDR3: CASRPPGGPEETQYF. The CDR3, as DNA: TGTGCCAGCAGACCACCGGGAGGGCCAGAAGAGACCCAGTACTTC.

J is TRBJ2-7 and V is TRBV5-8; 7 bases fit TRBD1. This CDR3 is 16 amino acids long. Germline values: CDR1 SGHTS, CDR2 YDEGEE. V lost 4 bases, J lost 2 bases, and 12 bases stayed unmatched. In DNA form, the CDR3 reads TGTGCCAGCAGCGCTGGACAGGCACTGGTGGCCTACGAGCAGTACTTC. Translation gives CASSAGQALVAYEQYF.

This chain links TRBV7-2 with TRBJ2-7, with a weak D call TRBD1 (5 bases). This CDR3 is 13 amino acids long. Germline lookup yields CDR1 SGHTA and CDR2 FQGNSA. V shed 3 bases and J shed 3 bases, with 9 bases lying between them. CDR3 protein: CASSFRQGYEQYF. In DNA, the CDR3 is TGTGCCAGCAGCTTTAGGCAGGGCTACGAGCAGTACTTC.

The chain combines TRBV10-3 with TRBJ1-1; 10 bases are a match to TRBD1. V trimming: 3 bases; J trimming: 2 bases; junction bases outside the gene matches: 3. CDR3 length: 15 amino acids. Germline V lookup: CDR1 ENHRY, CDR2 SYGVKD. As DNA, the CDR3 is TGTGCCATCAGTGACCGGGACAGGGGAAACACTGAAGCTTTCTTT. This encodes CAISDRDRGNTEAFF.

The chain combines TRBV2 with TRBJ2-5; D is perhaps TRBD2 (6 bases). The CDR3 is 14 amino acids. V gave up 3 bases and J gave up 11 bases, with 19 bases separating them. Germline assignment: CDR1 SNHLY and CDR2 FYNNEI. DNA of the CDR3: TGTGCCAGCAGTGATGGGGCGGGGTGGTACGGGCAGTACTTC. Its protein is CASSDGAGWYGQYF.

This chain uses TRBV5-1 with TRBJ2-2; no firm D call. The ends were cut back, 0 bases at V and 0 bases at J, with 9 bases in the middle. Germline CDR1 and CDR2: SGHRS and YFSETQ. CDR3 length equals 16 residues. CDR3 nucleotides: TGCGCCAGCAGCTTGGCTTGGAGCGCGAACACCGGGGAGCTGTTTTTT. This translates into CASSLAWSANTGELFF.

The CDR3 loop reads CASGRGTSGSLTKNIQYF. The DNA for the CDR3 is TGTGCCAGCGGACGGGGGACTAGCGGGAGTCTAACCAAAAACATTCAGTACTTC. The genes are TRBV5-4 and TRBJ2-4, with 14 bases fitting TRBD2. The ends lost 7 bases at V and 2 bases at J; junction bases unmatched: 11. The V gene's germline CDR1 is SGHNT and CDR2 YYREEE (reference sequence). The CDR3 totals 18 residues.

V gene TRBV4-3 combines with J gene TRBJ1-4; unclear D gene. The CDR3 totals 14 residues. CDR1 LGHNA and CDR2 YSLEER come from the germline V gene. V was cut by 5 bases and J by 5 bases, with 12 bases left in between. Here the CDR3 DNA reads TGCGCCAGCAGCTTAAGGCCGGGGAATGAAAAACTGTTTTTT. It translates to CASSLRPGNEKLFF.